These T cell receptor beta chains were read from a single sample in a study of blood T cell repertoires in COVID-19. Data came from immunoSEQ multiplex PCR; TCRdb stores just in-frame clones and leaves some out. The sample contains 120,000 to 150,000 clones, around 87% of which appear only once. The specimen sequenced was peripheral blood. The receptors derive from a human donor in a cohort sampled during active COVID-19. Each CDR3 is given with its conserved first and last residue. A D gene is named only where the DNA matches it firmly. Rows may omit the clone size; those that give it use once, few, many or a size class.

NA	TRBV6-1	TRBJ1-5	NA	TGTGCCAGCAGTGAAGAGAGTAATCAGCCCCAGCATTTT	CASSEESNQPQHF
TRBD1	TRBV18	TRBJ1-2	few	TGTGCCAGCGGGGACAGGGATGGCTACACCTTC	CASGDRDGYTF
TRBD1	TRBV7-9	TRBJ2-2	once	TGTGCCAGCAGCTCACGACAGGGGCGCACCGGGGAGCTGTTTTTT	CASSSRQGRTGELFF
TRBD1	TRBV6-4	TRBJ2-7	NA	TGTGCCGCGACAGGGGATAACAACGAGCAGTACTTC	CAATGDNNEQYF
TRBD2	TRBV10-1	TRBJ2-1	NA	TGCGCCAGCAGCGTCATAGCGGGAACCCCCCTCAACAATGAGCAGTTCTTC	CASSVIAGTPLNNEQFF
NA	TRBV5-1	TRBJ2-5	NA	TGCGCCAGCAGCTTCGAGCTGACAGGAGTCCAGGAGACCCAGTACTTC	CASSFELTGVQETQYF
TRBD2	TRBV28	TRBJ2-3	NA	TGTGCCAGCAGTTCGGGGGGTGGTGGGATGGATACGCAGTATTTT	CASSSGGGGMDTQYF
TRBD2	TRBV7-9	TRBJ2-3	NA	TGTGCCAGCAGCTTAGCATACGGGACTAGCGGGAGGAGAGATACGCAGTATTTT	CASSLAYGTSGRRDTQYF
NA	TRBV10-3	TRBJ2-1	NA	TGTGCCATCAGGGGGGGGGCAGTAAGCAATGAGCAGTTCTTC	CAIRGGAVSNEQFF
NA	TRBV12-3/TRBV12-4	TRBJ1-1	NA	TGTGCCAGCAGTTTACGCCGGGGCACTGAAGCTTTCTTT	CASSLRRGTEAFF
NA	TRBV7-9	TRBJ1-6	once	TGTGCCAGCAGCCCGATAGCGGGAAAATCACCCCTCCACTTT	CASSPIAGKSPLHF
NA	TRBV3-1/TRBV3-2	TRBJ2-3	NA	TGTGCCAGCAGCCGACGATTCATTCAGGGCACAGATACGCAGTATTTT	CASSRRFIQGTDTQYF
NA	TRBV5-5	TRBJ1-1	NA	TGTGCCAGCAGCTTGTGGCAGGGCACTGAAGCTTTCTTT	CASSLWQGTEAFF
NA	TRBV5-1	TRBJ2-2	once	TGCGCCAGCAGCCGGAGTCCGGCGGCGAACACCGGGGAGCTGTTTTTT	CASSRSPAANTGELFF
NA	TRBV6-1	TRBJ1-5	once	TGTGCCAGCAGTGAAGACGAGTCCAGCAATCAGCCCCAGCATTTT	CASSEDESSNQPQHF
TRBD1	TRBV2	TRBJ1-4	NA	TGTGCCAGCGTTCTCCGGAAGACAGGGGCTGATGAAAAACTGTTTTTT	CASVLRKTGADEKLFF
TRBD1	TRBV5-4	TRBJ2-1	NA	TGTGCCAGCAGCTTGGAGGCAGGGGGCGTCTACAATGAGCAGTTCTTC	CASSLEAGGVYNEQFF
NA	TRBV4-1	TRBJ1-6	few	TGCGCCAGCAGCCTAGGGCGGGGGGAAGCTCTTCGTTCACCCCTCCACTTT	CASSLGRGEALRSPLHF
NA	TRBV7-2	TRBJ1-1	once	TGTGCCAGCAAACTTAGCACAGGGTTCACTGAAGCTTTCTTT	CASKLSTGFTEAFF
TRBD1	TRBV3-1/TRBV3-2	TRBJ2-4	NA	TGTGCCAGCAGCCCTCAGGGACAGTCAGCCAAAAACATTCAGTACTTC	CASSPQGQSAKNIQYF
NA	TRBV20-1	TRBJ1-6	NA	TGCAGTGCCCCAGTTGGTTCACCCCTCCACTTT	CSAPVGSPLHF
TRBD1	TRBV24-1	TRBJ2-7	NA	TGTGCCACCAGTGGGACAGGGGGGACCTACGAGCAGTACTTC	CATSGTGGTYEQYF
NA	TRBV4-1	TRBJ1-6	NA	TGCGCCAGCAGCCAAGAAAGGCAGGGAGGTTCACCCCTCCACTTT	CASSQERQGGSPLHF
NA	TRBV20-1	TRBJ2-7	NA	TGCAGTGCGTACAGGACCTACGAGCAGTACTTC	CSAYRTYEQYF
TRBD2	TRBV28	TRBJ2-4	NA	TGTGCCAGCAGTAACAGGGGACTAGCGGGAGGGTTAGCCAAAAACATTCAGTACTTC	CASSNRGLAGGLAKNIQYF
TRBD1	TRBV4-1	TRBJ1-5	NA	TGCGCCAGCAGCGCGACAGGGGGGAAGGATCAGCCCCAGCATTTT	CASSATGGKDQPQHF
NA	TRBV19	TRBJ2-7	NA	TGTGCCAGTAGTATAAACCCGGGGTACGAGCAGTACTTC	CASSINPGYEQYF
TRBD2	TRBV30	TRBJ2-1	NA	TGTGCCTGGAGGACTAGCGGGAGGGGCGATGAGCAGTTCTTC	CAWRTSGRGDEQFF
NA	TRBV7-2	TRBJ2-2	NA	TGTGCCAGCAGCTTACAAGGGGACACCGGGGAGCTGTTTTTT	CASSLQGDTGELFF
NA	TRBV29-1	TRBJ2-5	NA	TGCAGCGTTGAAGGGGGCCTTGAGCAAGAGACCCAGTACTTC	CSVEGGLEQETQYF
NA	TRBV19	TRBJ2-1	NA	TGTGCCAGTAGTTTCTTAAACTCCTACAATGAGCAGTTCTTC	CASSFLNSYNEQFF
NA	TRBV28	TRBJ2-1	once	TGTGCCGCCGGCGGCGGGGCATACAATGAGCAGTTCTTC	CAAGGGAYNEQFF
NA	TRBV24-1	TRBJ1-2	NA	TGTGCCACCAGTGGGAGCCCTAACTATGGCTACACCTTC	CATSGSPNYGYTF
TRBD2	TRBV7-6	TRBJ2-7	NA	TGTGCCAGCAGCTTCGCCGGGACTAGCGCGAACGAGCAGTACTTC	CASSFAGTSANEQYF
TRBD1	TRBV2	TRBJ2-7	NA	TGTGCCAGCAACAGGGGGAGCTACGAGCAGTACTTC	CASNRGSYEQYF
NA	TRBV5-4	TRBJ2-2	NA	TGTGCCAGCAGCCTACAGGAGCCCACCGGGGAGCTGTTTTTT	CASSLQEPTGELFF
NA	TRBV3-1/TRBV3-2	TRBJ1-6	NA	TGTGCCAGCAGCCAATTTAGTCACTATAATTCACCCCTCCACTTT	CASSQFSHYNSPLHF
NA	TRBV6-5	TRBJ1-6	NA	TGTGCCAGCACCCTGGGCCTGAATTCACCCCTCCACTTT	CASTLGLNSPLHF
NA	TRBV11-2	TRBJ2-1	NA	TGTGCCAGCAGCTTAGCGGGGGTTAATGAGCAGTTCTTC	CASSLAGVNEQFF
TRBD1	TRBV28	TRBJ1-2	NA	TGTGCCAGCAGTAACAGGGGTTTGGCCCTCTATGGCTACACCTTC	CASSNRGLALYGYTF
TRBD2	TRBV7-3	TRBJ2-1	NA	TGTGCCAGCAGCCCTCCCGGCGGGAGTGGAAATGAGCAGTTCTTC	CASSPPGGSGNEQFF
NA	TRBV7-9	TRBJ2-1	NA	TGTGCCAGCAGCTTTTCTAGCGTCCACAATGAGCAGTTCTTC	CASSFSSVHNEQFF
NA	TRBV7-9	TRBJ2-7	NA	TGTGCCAGCAGTAACGACAGGATCAACGAGCAGTACTTC	CASSNDRINEQYF
TRBD2	TRBV14	TRBJ2-3	few	TGTGCCAGCAGCCTAGCGGGAGCCCGCGGGACGCAGTATTTT	CASSLAGARGTQYF
TRBD2	TRBV2	TRBJ2-1	NA	TGTGCCAGCAGTCCCACTAGCGGGCTGAACAATGAGCAGTTCTTC	CASSPTSGLNNEQFF
TRBD2	TRBV5-8	TRBJ2-1	NA	TGTGCCAGCAGCTTGGCCTCGGGACTAGCGCGCTATGAGCAGTTCTTC	CASSLASGLARYEQFF
TRBD1	TRBV2	TRBJ1-5	few	TGTGCCAGCAGTGTAGGGGGCTCTACCCCTCAGCCCCAGCATTTT	CASSVGGSTPQPQHF
TRBD1	TRBV2	TRBJ2-7	NA	TGTGCCAGCAGTGGCTTAGCCAGGGGGTCTGGCGAGCAGTACTTC	CASSGLARGSGEQYF
NA	TRBV19	TRBJ2-7	NA	TGTGCCAGTAGTAATTCCCTAGCGCGAAACTACGAGCAGTACTTC	CASSNSLARNYEQYF
TRBD1	TRBV12-3/TRBV12-4	TRBJ1-2	NA	TGTGCCAGCAGAGGGGACAGTAACTATGGCTACACCTTC	CASRGDSNYGYTF
NA	TRBV28	TRBJ1-4	NA	TGTGCCAGCAGTTCCACAGGAATTGCGGTATGGAAACTGTTTTTT	CASSSTGIAVWKLFF
TRBD1	TRBV10-1	TRBJ1-6	once	TGCGCCAGCAGTGGGGGTCTTCGGGGACAGGGTGTACCCTCCTATAATTCACCCCTCCACTTT	CASSGGLRGQGVPSYNSPLHF